This T cell receptor (beta chain) was retrieved from a study of identical twins. TCRdb analysed the 5' RACE reads with MiXCR anew, one entry per CDR3 protein. The sample consists of some 710,000 distinct CDR3 sequences, roughly 6% of them appearing once. CDR1 SGHRS and CDR2 YFSETQ come from the germline V gene. Trimming shortened V by 0 bases and J by 0 bases, and 9 bases separated the two germline ends. This CDR3 spans 15 amino acids. Concerning this clonotype: Its specificity is unknown. A much larger clone lies one base from this, so it may be a read error.

Study-level points and caveats: There were fewer insertions in abundant cord blood beta clonotypes, but memory repertoires showed no such pattern. The study based its conclusions on cross-sectional statistical analysis and did not follow the same donors.

This receptor was taken from a man aged 18 to 30 in good health. The V and J genes are TRBV5-1 and TRBJ1-1; perhaps TRBD1 as D (6 bases). Input material: naive T cells sorted from blood. The CDR3 nucleotides are TGCGCCAGCAGCTTGGATGGACAGATGAACACTGAAGCTTTCTTT. Translated, it gives CASSLDGQMNTEAFF. Filled out from reference TRBV5-1 and TRBJ1-1, the complete variable domain reads KAGVTQTPRYLIKTRGQQVTLSCSPISGHRSVSWYQQTPGQGLQFLFEYFSETQRNKGNFPGRFSGRQFSNSRSEMNVSTLELGDSALYLCASSLDGQMNTEAFFGQGTRLTVV.